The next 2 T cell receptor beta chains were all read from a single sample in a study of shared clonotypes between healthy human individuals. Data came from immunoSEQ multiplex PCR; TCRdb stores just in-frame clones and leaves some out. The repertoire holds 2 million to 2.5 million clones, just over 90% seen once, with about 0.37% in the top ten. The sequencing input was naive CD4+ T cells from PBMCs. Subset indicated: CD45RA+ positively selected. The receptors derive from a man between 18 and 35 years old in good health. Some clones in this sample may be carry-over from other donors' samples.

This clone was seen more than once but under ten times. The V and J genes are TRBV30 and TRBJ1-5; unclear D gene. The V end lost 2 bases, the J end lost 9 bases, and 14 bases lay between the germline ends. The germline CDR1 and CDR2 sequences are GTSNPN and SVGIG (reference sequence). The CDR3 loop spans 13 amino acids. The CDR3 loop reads CAWSKASPAPQHF. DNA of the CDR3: TGTGCCTGGAGTAAGGCCAGTCCCGCGCCCCAGCATTTT. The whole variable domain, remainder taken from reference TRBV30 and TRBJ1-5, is SQTIHQWPATLVQPVGSPLSLECTVEGTSNPNLYWYRQAAGRGLQLLFYSVGIGQISSEVPQNLSASRPQDRQFILSSKKLLLSDSGFYLCAWSKASPAPQHFGDGTRLSIL.

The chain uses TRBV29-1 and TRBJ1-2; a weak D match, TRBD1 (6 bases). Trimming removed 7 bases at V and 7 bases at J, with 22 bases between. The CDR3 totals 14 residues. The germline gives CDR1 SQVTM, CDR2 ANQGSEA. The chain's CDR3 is CSATTGYDAGGYTF. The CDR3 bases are TGCAGCGCTACGACAGGTTATGATGCAGGTGGCTACACCTTC.